Each of the 10 T cell receptor beta chains below was sequenced from the same sample in a study of TIL therapy for anti-PD-1-resistant metastatic lung cancer. The immunoSEQ assay was v3. Produced via immunoSEQ multiplex PCR; TCRdb's table is partial and in-frame only. The sample includes some 43,000 clones, about 80% of them seen just once. Noted time point: pre-treatment sample, taken before nivolumab and TIL therapy. The sequencing used blood, collected at baseline. These TCRs come from a man between 65 and 85 years old with non-small cell lung cancer.

This clone showed up just a few times. The chain carries TRBV5-4 and TRBJ2-1; 9 bases match TRBD2. Germline V CDR1 and CDR2: SGHNT, YYREEE (reference sequence). There are 15 residues in the CDR3. V gave up 0 bases and J gave up 6 bases; unmatched junction bases: 4. The DNA of the CDR3 is TGTGCCAGCAGCTTGGATAGCGGGAGTCCCAATGAGCAGTTCTTC. It codes for CASSLDSGSPNEQFF.

This clone was seen only a few times. The V gene is TRBV7-2, the J gene TRBJ2-4; no clear D. The CDR3 extends over 15 amino acids. V was cut by 6 bases and J by 0 bases, with 12 bases left in between. CDR1 is SGHTA and CDR2 is FQGNSA in the germline V gene. The CDR3 protein is CASRSPTGAKNIQYF. The CDR3, as DNA: TGTGCCAGCAGATCACCCACGGGAGCCAAAAACATTCAGTACTTC. Full variable domain (remainder filled in from reference TRBV7-2 and TRBJ2-4): GAGVSQSPSNKVTEKGKDVELRCDPISGHTALYWYRQSLGQGLEFLIYFQGNSAPDKSGLPSDRFSAERTGGSVSTLTIQRTQQEDSAVYLCASRSPTGAKNIQYFGAGTRLSVL.

The CDR3 is CASSDRQGARGGTDTQYF. The DNA for the CDR3 is TGTGCCAGCAGTGATCGGCAGGGGGCTCGAGGAGGCACAGATACGCAGTATTTT. This chain joins TRBV2 and TRBJ2-3, with TRBD1 identical over 8 bases. This CDR3 is built from 18 residues. Looked up from germline, CDR1 is SNHLY and CDR2 is FYNNEI. Trimming at V came to 3 bases and at J to 1 base, leaving 12 bases not matched to a gene.

V usage is TRBV5-1 and J usage is TRBJ2-1; 8 positions agree with TRBD2. The V gene end was trimmed by 7 bases and the J gene end by 6 bases; junction bases not matched to a gene: 12. The CDR3 is made up of 15 amino acids. Germline V CDR1 and CDR2: SGHRS, YFSETQ. The CDR3 sequence: CASVPSAGVVNEQFF. DNA of the CDR3: TGCGCCAGCGTTCCCTCAGCGGGAGTGGTCAATGAGCAGTTCTTC.

The CDR3 DNA sequence: TGCGCCAGCAGCTCTGACAGGGCCCGAAGCTCTGGGGCCAACGTCCTGACTTTC. Translated, it gives CASSSDRARSSGANVLTF. The chain is built from TRBV5-1 and TRBJ2-6; TRBD1 agrees at 7 bases. CDR3 length: 18 residues. The ends lost 3 bases at V and 0 bases at J; junction bases unmatched: 9. Germline V gives CDR1 SGHRS, CDR2 YFSETQ. Full variable domain (missing parts from reference TRBV5-1 and TRBJ2-6): KAGVTQTPRYLIKTRGQQVTLSCSPISGHRSVSWYQQTPGQGLQFLFEYFSETQRNKGNFPGRFSGRQFSNSRSEMNVSTLELGDSALYLCASSSDRARSSGANVLTFGAGSRLTVL.

This clone was seen a handful of times. The rearrangement uses TRBV5-4 and TRBJ2-5, with D uncertain. Trimming took 4 bases from V and 1 from J, leaving 17 bases between them. CDR1 SGHNT and CDR2 YYREEE come from the germline V gene (reference sequence). CDR3 length: 16 amino acids. The CDR3 bases are TGTGCCAGCAGCCCCAAAAGGGAAGGGCCCCAAGAGACCCAGTACTTC. This sequence encodes CASSPKREGPQETQYF.

This rearrangement joins TRBV5-5 to TRBJ2-3; D might be TRBD2 (5 bases). Per the germline V gene, CDR1 is SGHKS and CDR2 is YYEKEE (reference sequence). This CDR3 has 14 residues. The germline V and J ends were trimmed by 0 bases and 2 bases, with 7 bases remaining between them. The CDR3, as DNA: TGTGCCAGCAGCTTGGACGGGATCACAGATACGCAGTATTTT. This sequence encodes CASSLDGITDTQYF.

The chain couples TRBV29-1 to TRBJ2-5; the D is unclear. Germline V gene sequence: CDR1 SQVTM, CDR2 ANQGSEA. V lost 5 bases and J 2 bases, leaving 9 bases between the germline ends. The CDR3 runs 12 residues. The CDR3: CSVLAGQETQYF. The CDR3 bases are TGCAGCGTTCTCGCCGGACAAGAGACCCAGTACTTC.

The chain links TRBV6-5 to TRBJ2-1; D is perhaps TRBD2 (6 bases). V was shortened by 5 bases and J by 5 bases, with 13 bases between the two germline ends. The length of the CDR3 is 14 residues. CDR1 is MNHEY, CDR2 SVGAGI, per germline. In nucleotides, the CDR3 is TGTGCCAGCAGTCGACTAGATACTAACAATGAGCAGTTCTTC. Amino acid sequence: CASSRLDTNNEQFF.

V usage is TRBV6-5 and J usage is TRBJ2-1; 8 nucleotides agree with TRBD1. Germline V gives CDR1 MNHEY, CDR2 SVGAGI. The ends lost 6 bases at V and 1 base at J; junction bases unmatched: 5. The CDR3 spans 15 residues. In DNA form, the CDR3 reads TGTGCCAGCAGCTCCCGACAGGGGTCCTACAATGAGCAGTTCTTC. Protein: CASSSRQGSYNEQFF.